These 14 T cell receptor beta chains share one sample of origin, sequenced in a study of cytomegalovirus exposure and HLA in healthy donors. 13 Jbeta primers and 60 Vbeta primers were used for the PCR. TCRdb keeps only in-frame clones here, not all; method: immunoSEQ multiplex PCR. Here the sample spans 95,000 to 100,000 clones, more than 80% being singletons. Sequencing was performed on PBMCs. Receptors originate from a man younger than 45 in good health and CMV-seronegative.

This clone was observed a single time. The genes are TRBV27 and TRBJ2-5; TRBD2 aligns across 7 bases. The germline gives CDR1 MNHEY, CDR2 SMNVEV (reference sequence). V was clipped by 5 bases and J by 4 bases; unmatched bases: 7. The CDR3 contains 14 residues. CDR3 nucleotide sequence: TGTGCCAGCAGTGGTGCGGGGGTCCGAGAGACCCAGTACTTC. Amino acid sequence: CASSGAGVRETQYF.

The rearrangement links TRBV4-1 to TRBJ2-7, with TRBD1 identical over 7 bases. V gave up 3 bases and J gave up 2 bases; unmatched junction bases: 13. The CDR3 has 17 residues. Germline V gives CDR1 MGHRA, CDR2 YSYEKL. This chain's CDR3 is CASSQATGVLVAYEQYF. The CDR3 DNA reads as TGCGCCAGCAGCCAGGCTACAGGGGTTTTGGTTGCCTACGAGCAGTACTTC.

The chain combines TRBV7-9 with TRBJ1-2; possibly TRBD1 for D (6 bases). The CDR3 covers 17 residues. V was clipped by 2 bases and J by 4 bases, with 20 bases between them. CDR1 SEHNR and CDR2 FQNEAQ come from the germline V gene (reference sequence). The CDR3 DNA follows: TGTGCCAGCAGCTTACAATTAAGGACAGCGCAGAGCTATGGCTACACCTTC. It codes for CASSLQLRTAQSYGYTF.

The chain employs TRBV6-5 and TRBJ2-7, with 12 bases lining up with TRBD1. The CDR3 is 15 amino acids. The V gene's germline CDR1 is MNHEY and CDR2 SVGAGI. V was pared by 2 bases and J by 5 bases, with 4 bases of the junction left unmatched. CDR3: CASSYRDRGLNEQYF. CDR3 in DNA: TGTGCCAGCAGTTACAGGGACAGGGGGCTCAACGAGCAGTACTTC.

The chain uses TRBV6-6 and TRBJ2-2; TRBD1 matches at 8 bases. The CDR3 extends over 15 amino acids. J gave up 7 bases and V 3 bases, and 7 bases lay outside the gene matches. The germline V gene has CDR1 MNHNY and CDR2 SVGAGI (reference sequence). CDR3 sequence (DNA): TGTGCCAGCAGTTATGACAGGGGCGGTGTCGGGGAGCTGTTTTTT. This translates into CASSYDRGGVGELFF.

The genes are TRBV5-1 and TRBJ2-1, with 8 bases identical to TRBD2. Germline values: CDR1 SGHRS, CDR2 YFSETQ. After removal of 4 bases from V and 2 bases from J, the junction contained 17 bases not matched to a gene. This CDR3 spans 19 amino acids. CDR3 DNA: TGCGCCAGCAGCCTATACCTGACACTAGCGGAGCTTCCCTACAATGAGCAGTTCTTC. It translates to CASSLYLTLAELPYNEQFF.

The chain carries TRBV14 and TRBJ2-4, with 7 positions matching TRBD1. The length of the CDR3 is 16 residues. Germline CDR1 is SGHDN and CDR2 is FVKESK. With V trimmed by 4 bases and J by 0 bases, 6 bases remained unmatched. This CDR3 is CASSPRQGLAKNIQYF. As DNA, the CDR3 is TGTGCCAGCAGCCCCCGACAGGGATTAGCCAAAAACATTCAGTACTTC.

In DNA, the CDR3 is TGTGCCAGTAGTTTCCTACCCGCTAGCACAGATACGCAGTATTTT. This sequence encodes CASSFLPASTDTQYF. This chain connects TRBV19 to TRBJ2-3; the D is unclear. CDR1 is LNHDA and CDR2 is SQIVND in the germline V gene (reference sequence). The CDR3 is 15 amino acids. V dropped 5 bases and J dropped 0 bases, with 12 bases sitting between them.

This CDR3 reads CASGEPRGTNEKLFF. CDR3 coding DNA: TGTGCCAGCGGAGAACCTAGGGGTACTAATGAAAAACTGTTTTTT. The V call is TRBV6-5, the J call TRBJ1-4, with D tentatively TRBD1 (5 bases). CDR3 size: 15 residues. Trimming cost V 8 bases and J 2 bases, with 15 bases left between them. Germline CDR1 and CDR2: MNHEY and SVGAGI.

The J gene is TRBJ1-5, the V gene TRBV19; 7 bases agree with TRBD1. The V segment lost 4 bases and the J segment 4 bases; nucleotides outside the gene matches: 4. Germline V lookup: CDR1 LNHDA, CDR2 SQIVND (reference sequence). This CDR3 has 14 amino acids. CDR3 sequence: CASSNNRGNQPQHF. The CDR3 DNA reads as TGTGCCAGTAGTAACAACAGGGGAAATCAGCCCCAGCATTTT.

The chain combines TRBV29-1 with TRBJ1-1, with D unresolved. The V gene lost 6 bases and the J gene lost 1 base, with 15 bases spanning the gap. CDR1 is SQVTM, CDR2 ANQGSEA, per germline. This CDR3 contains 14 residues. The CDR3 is CSVGTTGRNTEAFF. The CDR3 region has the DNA TGCAGCGTGGGCACCACGGGAAGGAACACTGAAGCTTTCTTT. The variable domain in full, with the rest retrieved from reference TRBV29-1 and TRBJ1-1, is SAVISQKPSRDICQRGTSLTIQCQVDSQVTMMFWYRQQPGQSLTLIATANQGSEATYESGFVIDKFPISRPNLTFSTLTVSNMSPEDSSIYLCSVGTTGRNTEAFFGQGTRLTVV.

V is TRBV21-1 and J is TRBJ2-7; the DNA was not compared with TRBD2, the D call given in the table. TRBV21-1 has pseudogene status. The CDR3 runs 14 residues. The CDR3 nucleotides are TGTGCCAGCTCCCTTCCAAGCGGAGACTACGAGCAGTACTTC. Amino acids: CASSLPSGDYEQYF.

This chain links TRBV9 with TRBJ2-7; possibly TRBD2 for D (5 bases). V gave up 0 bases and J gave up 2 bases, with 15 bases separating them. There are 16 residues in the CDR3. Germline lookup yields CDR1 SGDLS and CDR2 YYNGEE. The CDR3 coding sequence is TGTGCCAGCAGCGTAGCTTCGGACTTCTCTCCCTACGAGCAGTACTTC. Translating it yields CASSVASDFSPYEQYF.

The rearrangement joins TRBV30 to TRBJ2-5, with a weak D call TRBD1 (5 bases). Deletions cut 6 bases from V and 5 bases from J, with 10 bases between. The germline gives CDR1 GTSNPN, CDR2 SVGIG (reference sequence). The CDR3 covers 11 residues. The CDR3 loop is CACQGGETQYF. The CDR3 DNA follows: TGTGCCTGTCAGGGTGGCGAGACCCAGTACTTC.